These 5 T cell receptor beta chains were sequenced from one sample in a study of cytomegalovirus exposure and HLA in healthy donors. Amplification used 60 Vbeta primers and 13 Jbeta primers. Libraries were prepared by immunoSEQ multiplex PCR; TCRdb keeps only in-frame clonotypes and omits some of them. The sample includes over 200,000 clones, approximately 70% of them seen just once. The sequencing sample was made of PBMCs. These receptors were obtained from a man aged 35 to 55 in good health and CMV-seropositive.

There are a few counts of this clone. V is TRBV13 and J is TRBJ2-5, with TRBD2 matching 12 bases. The V segment lost 5 bases and the J segment 0 bases; nucleotides outside the gene matches: 4. Germline V gene sequence: CDR1 PRHDT, CDR2 FYEKMQ (reference sequence). The CDR3 spans 16 residues. The CDR3 DNA is TGTGCCAGCAGCACTAGACTAGCGGGAGACCAAGAGACCCAGTACTTC. This gives the protein CASSTRLAGDQETQYF.

The rearrangement uses TRBV2 and TRBJ2-5; TRBD1 matches 8 bases. Germline CDR1 is SNHLY and CDR2 is FYNNEI. V gave up 5 bases and J gave up 11 bases; unmatched junction bases: 16. CDR3 length: 15 residues. This chain's CDR3 is CASSTGQGISREQYF. DNA of the CDR3: TGTGCCAGCAGTACCGGACAGGGTATTTCTAGGGAGCAGTACTTC.

This clone was recorded only once. This chain uses TRBV5-1 with TRBJ2-7, with D perhaps matching TRBD1 (6 bases). CDR1 is SGHRS and CDR2 is YFSETQ in the germline V gene. V gave up 6 bases and J gave up 2 bases, with 18 bases separating them. This CDR3 is 15 amino acids long. Here the CDR3 reads CASTQPQGDTYEQYF. CDR3 DNA sequence: TGCGCCAGCACCCAACCACAGGGAGACACCTACGAGCAGTACTTC. The full variable domain, rest sourced from reference TRBV5-1 and TRBJ2-7, is KAGVTQTPRYLIKTRGQQVTLSCSPISGHRSVSWYQQTPGQGLQFLFEYFSETQRNKGNFPGRFSGRQFSNSRSEMNVSTLELGDSALYLCASTQPQGDTYEQYFGPGTRLTVT.

Here the CDR3 reads CASSLGPKLFF. CDR3 DNA: TGTGCCAGCAGCTTGGGGCCAAAGCTGTTTTTT. This rearrangement joins TRBV5-6 to TRBJ1-4; D unclear. Deletions cut 0 bases from V and 14 bases from J, with 8 bases between. From germline, CDR1 is SGHDT and CDR2 YYEEEE. The CDR3 length is 11 residues.

The chain uses TRBV4-3 and TRBJ2-5, with D perhaps matching TRBD1 (5 bases). CDR1 is LGHNA and CDR2 is YSLEER in the germline V gene. The CDR3 totals 15 residues. V was clipped by 1 base and J by 5 bases, with 14 bases between them. This chain's CDR3 is CASSQVRGYGETQYF. CDR3 DNA: TGCGCCAGCAGCCAAGTTAGGGGTTATGGGGAGACCCAGTACTTC.